A single T cell receptor beta chain is shown here with its context. Its antigen is unknown. V trimming: 3 bases; J trimming: 4 bases; junction bases outside the gene matches: 10. The CDR3 covers 15 residues. Germline CDR1 is DFQATT and CDR2 is SNEGSKA (reference sequence). One entry per CDR3 protein results from TCRdb running MiXCR on the reads. Among under 350,000 distinct CDR3 sequences, around 9.5% were seen once, and the ten largest hold around 4%. The data derive from a study of T cell repertoires in cytomegalovirus infection. Overall study: CMV infection plus the matching HLA type was flagged by public TCR beta signatures. General observations from the study: The ex vivo response showed dominance by HLA-C-restricted CMV-specific TCR beta clonotypes.

J is TRBJ2-3 and V is TRBV20-1, with 7 bases matching TRBD2. This TCR was sampled from a human donor in good health (CMV status not recorded). Some clones in this sample may be carry-over from other donors' samples. The sample consisted of PBMCs. The CDR3 spells CSARLAGVAADTQYF. The CDR3 bases are TGCAGTGCTAGGTTGGCGGGAGTAGCCGCAGATACGCAGTATTTT.